The entry below describes one T cell receptor beta chain. This CDR3 spans 13 amino acids. Germline V gives CDR1 SGHAT, CDR2 FQNNGV. With 1 base removed from V and 5 bases from J, the gap between germline ends came to 9 bases. The sample is drawn from a study of technical replicates of blood from a handful of donors. TCRdb's copy holds only in-frame clones and misses some; the assay was immunoSEQ multiplex PCR. The data show about 98,000 clones, almost 96% seen once. The receptor's source is a human donor in good health. The chain recombines TRBV11-2 with TRBJ2-7; D unclear. Input material: T cells isolated from PBMCs. CDR3 in amino acids: CASSLVEFDEQYF. CDR3 DNA: TGTGCCAGCAGCTTAGTTGAGTTCGACGAGCAGTACTTC.